Below, 5 T cell receptor beta chains from the same sample are listed, as sequenced in a study of shared clonotypes between healthy human individuals (dated by TCRdb to 2018 to 2021). Library construction relied on the immunoSEQ multiplex PCR assay. In its TCRdb copy, this immuneACCESS table keeps in-frame sequences only and misses some clones. Where compared with another copy, unresolved V genes explain less than half of these, and the others have no known cause. For this sample the table gives under 1,100,000 clones, of which approximately 80% were detected only once. The ten largest clonotypes hold 0.6% to 0.7% of the sample. Material for sequencing was memory CD4+ T cells from PBMCs. What the cell subset or site label conveys for this sample: CD45RA-negative fraction. These receptors originate from a man between 18 and 35 years old in good health. Some clones in this sample may be carry-over from other donors' samples.

The V call is TRBV7-2, the J call TRBJ2-7; 10 bases agree with TRBD2. Per germline, CDR1 SGHTA and CDR2 FQGNSA. The CDR3 spans 14 residues. V shed 5 bases and J 3 bases; nucleotides not matched to a gene: 4. The CDR3 DNA reads TGTGCCAGCAGCCCGCGGACTAGCGGCTACGAGCAGTACTTC. This gives the protein CASSPRTSGYEQYF.

The chain couples TRBV6-1 to TRBJ2-1; TRBD2 matches 9 bases. V was clipped by 4 bases and J by 0 bases; unmatched bases: 4. CDR3 size: 16 residues. In germline, CDR1 is MNHNS, CDR2 SASEGT. CDR3 coding DNA: TGTGCCAGCAGTGTGGGTAGCGGGAGCTCCTACAATGAGCAGTTCTTC. Translation gives CASSVGSGSSYNEQFF.

This clone was seen only once. The chain employs TRBV12-2 and TRBJ1-1; the D call of TRBD1 is as the table states it, not checked on the DNA. TRBV12-2 is flagged as a pseudogene. This CDR3 is 12 amino acids long. The DNA of the CDR3 is TGTGCAGTCCGGGACAGAGGGTCTGAAGCTTTCTTT. Protein product: CAVRDRGSEAFF.

The chain combines TRBV5-1 with TRBJ2-7, with D possibly matching TRBD2 (6 bases). V lost 3 bases and J lost 3, with 13 bases in between. CDR3 length: 14 residues. Germline lookup yields CDR1 SGHRS and CDR2 YFSETQ. CDR3 sequence reads: CASSSGLKDYEQYF. The DNA of the CDR3 is TGCGCCAGCAGCTCGGGACTTAAAGACTACGAGCAGTACTTC.

This clone was seen only a few times. One end of the junction does not line up with germline, which may come from a read error. This chain joins TRBV28 and TRBJ2-3, with 8 bases lining up with TRBD1. The CDR3 spans 13 residues. Germline loops: CDR1 MDHEN, CDR2 SYDVKM. The CDR3 here is CASSFSQGAVPTF. In DNA form, the CDR3 reads TGTGCCAGCAGTTTCTCCCAGGGGGCCGTACCCACTTTT. The full variable domain, in which reference TRBV28 and TRBJ2-3 provide the parts outside the CDR3, is DVKVTQSSRYLVKRTGEKVFLECVQDMDHENMFWYRQDPGLGLRLIYFSYDVKMKEKGDIPEGYSVSREKKERFSLILESASTNQTSMYLCASSFSQGAVPTFGPGTRLTVL.